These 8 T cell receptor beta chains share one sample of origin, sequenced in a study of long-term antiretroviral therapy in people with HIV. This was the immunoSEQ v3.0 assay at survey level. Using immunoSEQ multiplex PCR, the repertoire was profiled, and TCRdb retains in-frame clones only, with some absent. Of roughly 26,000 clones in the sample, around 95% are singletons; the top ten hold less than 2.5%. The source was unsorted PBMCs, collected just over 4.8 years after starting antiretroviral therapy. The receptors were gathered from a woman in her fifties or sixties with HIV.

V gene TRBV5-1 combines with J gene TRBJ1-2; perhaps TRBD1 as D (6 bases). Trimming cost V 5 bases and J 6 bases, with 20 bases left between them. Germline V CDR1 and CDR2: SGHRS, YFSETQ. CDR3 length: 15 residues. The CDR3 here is CASRLLQGGVDGYTF. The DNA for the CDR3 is TGCGCCAGCAGACTCCTACAGGGAGGAGTAGATGGCTACACCTTC.

The CDR3 reads CASGLVTQSGEQYF. DNA for the CDR3: TGTGCTAGTGGTTTGGTAACCCAATCGGGGGAGCAGTACTTC. The chain couples TRBV12-5 to TRBJ2-7, with D possibly TRBD2 on 5 matching bases. V gave up 0 bases and J gave up 7 bases, with 13 bases separating them. Germline assignment: CDR1 LGHNT and CDR2 FRNRAP. The CDR3 contains 14 residues.

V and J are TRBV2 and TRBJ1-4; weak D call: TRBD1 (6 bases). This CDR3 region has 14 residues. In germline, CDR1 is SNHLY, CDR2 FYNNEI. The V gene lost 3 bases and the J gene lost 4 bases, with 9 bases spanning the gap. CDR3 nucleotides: TGTGCCAGCAGTGATGACAGGTTTAATGAAAAACTGTTTTTT. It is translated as CASSDDRFNEKLFF.

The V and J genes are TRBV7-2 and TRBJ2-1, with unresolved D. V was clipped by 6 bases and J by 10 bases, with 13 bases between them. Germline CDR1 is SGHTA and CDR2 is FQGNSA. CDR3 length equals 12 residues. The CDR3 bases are TGTGCCAGCAGGTTGTCAGATCTAGAGCAGTTCTTC. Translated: CASRLSDLEQFF. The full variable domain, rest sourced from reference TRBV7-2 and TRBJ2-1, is GAGVSQSPSNKVTEKGKDVELRCDPISGHTALYWYRQSLGQGLEFLIYFQGNSAPDKSGLPSDRFSAERTGGSVSTLTIQRTQQEDSAVYLCASRLSDLEQFFGPGTRLTVL.

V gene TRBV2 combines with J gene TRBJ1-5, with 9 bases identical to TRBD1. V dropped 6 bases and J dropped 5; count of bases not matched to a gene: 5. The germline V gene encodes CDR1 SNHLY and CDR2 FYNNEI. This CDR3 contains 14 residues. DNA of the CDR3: TGTGCCAGCAGGGGGACAGGGAGCTATCAGCCCCAGCATTTT. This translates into CASRGTGSYQPQHF.

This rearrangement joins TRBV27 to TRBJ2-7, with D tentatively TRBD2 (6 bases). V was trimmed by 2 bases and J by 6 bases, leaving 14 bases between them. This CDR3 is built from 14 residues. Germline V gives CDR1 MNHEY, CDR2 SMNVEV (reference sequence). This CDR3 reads CASSLLAIPSEQYF. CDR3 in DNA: TGTGCCAGCAGTTTACTAGCGATTCCGTCCGAGCAGTACTTC.

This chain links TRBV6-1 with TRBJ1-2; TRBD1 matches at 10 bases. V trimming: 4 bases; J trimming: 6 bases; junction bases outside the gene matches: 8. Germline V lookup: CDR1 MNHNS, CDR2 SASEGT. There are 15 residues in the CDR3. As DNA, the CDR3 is TGTGCCAGCAGTGCAATGACAGGGGGCGGGGATGGCTACACCTTC. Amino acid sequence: CASSAMTGGGDGYTF.

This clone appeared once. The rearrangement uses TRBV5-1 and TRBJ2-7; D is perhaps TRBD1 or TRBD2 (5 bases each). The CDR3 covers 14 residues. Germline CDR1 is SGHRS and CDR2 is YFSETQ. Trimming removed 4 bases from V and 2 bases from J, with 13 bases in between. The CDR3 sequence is CASSRGEWTYEQYF. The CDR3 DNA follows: TGCGCCAGCAGCAGGGGAGAGTGGACCTACGAGCAGTACTTC.